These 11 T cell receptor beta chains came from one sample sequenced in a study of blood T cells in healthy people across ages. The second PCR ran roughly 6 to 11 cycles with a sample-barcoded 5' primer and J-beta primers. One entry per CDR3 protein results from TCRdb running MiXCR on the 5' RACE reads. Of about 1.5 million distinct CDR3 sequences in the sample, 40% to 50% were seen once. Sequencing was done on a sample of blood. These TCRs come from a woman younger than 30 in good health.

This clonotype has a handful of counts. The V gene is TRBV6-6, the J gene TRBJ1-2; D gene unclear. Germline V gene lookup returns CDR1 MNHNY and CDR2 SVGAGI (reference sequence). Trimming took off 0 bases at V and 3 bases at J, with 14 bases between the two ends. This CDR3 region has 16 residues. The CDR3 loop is CASSYSTLAAYYGYTF. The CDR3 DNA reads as TGTGCCAGCAGTTACTCGACCCTGGCAGCGTACTATGGCTACACCTTC.

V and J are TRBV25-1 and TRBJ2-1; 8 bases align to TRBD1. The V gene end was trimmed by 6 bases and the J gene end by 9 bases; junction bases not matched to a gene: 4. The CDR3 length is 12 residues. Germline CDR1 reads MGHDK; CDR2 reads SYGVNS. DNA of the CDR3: TGTGCCAGCAGGGGACAGGTCAGTGAGCAGTTCTTC. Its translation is CASRGQVSEQFF. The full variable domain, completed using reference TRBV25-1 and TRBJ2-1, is EADIYQTPRYLVIGTGKKITLECSQTMGHDKMYWYQQDPGMELHLIHYSYGVNSTEKGDLSSESTVSRIRTEHFPLTLESARPSHTSQYLCASRGQVSEQFFGPGTRLTVL.

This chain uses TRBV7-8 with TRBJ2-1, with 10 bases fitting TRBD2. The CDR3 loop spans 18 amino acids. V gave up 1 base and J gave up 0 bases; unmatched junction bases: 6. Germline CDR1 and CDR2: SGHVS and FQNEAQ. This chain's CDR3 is CASSLEAGGPSSYNEQFF. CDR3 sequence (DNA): TGTGCCAGCAGCTTAGAAGCGGGAGGGCCGAGCTCCTACAATGAGCAGTTCTTC.

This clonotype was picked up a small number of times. The CDR3 spells CASSLYGAQNTEAFF. DNA of the CDR3: TGTGCCAGCAGTCTATATGGGGCCCAGAACACTGAAGCTTTCTTT. This chain joins TRBV12-3 or TRBV12-4 and TRBJ1-1; a weak D match, TRBD1 (5 bases). The CDR3 covers 15 residues. The V end was cut by 5 bases, the J end by 1 base, with 14 bases between.

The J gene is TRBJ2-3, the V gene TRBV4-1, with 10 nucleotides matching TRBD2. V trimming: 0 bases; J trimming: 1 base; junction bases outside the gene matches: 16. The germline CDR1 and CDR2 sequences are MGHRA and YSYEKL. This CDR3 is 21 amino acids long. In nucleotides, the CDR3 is TGCGCCAGCAGCCAAGAGGGTGGGCTAGCGGGAGATCTTTTCGGCACAGATACGCAGTATTTT. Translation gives CASSQEGGLAGDLFGTDTQYF.

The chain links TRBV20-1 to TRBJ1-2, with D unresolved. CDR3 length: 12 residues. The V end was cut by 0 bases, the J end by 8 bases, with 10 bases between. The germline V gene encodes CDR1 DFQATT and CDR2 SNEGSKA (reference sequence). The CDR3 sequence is CSARDCALGYTF. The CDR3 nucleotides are TGCAGTGCTAGAGATTGTGCGTTAGGCTACACCTTC.

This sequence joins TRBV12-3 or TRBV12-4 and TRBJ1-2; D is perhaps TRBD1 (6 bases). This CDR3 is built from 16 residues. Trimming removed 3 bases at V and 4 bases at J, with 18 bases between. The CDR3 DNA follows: TGTGCCAGCAGTTTTGTCGGGGGGGGGCGCCCCTATGGCTACACCTTC. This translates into CASSFVGGGRPYGYTF.

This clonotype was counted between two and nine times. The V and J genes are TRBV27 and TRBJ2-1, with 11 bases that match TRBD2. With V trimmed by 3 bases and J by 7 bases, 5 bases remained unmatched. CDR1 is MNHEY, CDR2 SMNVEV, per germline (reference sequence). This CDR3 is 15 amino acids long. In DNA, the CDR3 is TGTGCCAGCAGTTTTACTAGCGGGAGCTCGAATGAGCAGTTCTTC. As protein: CASSFTSGSSNEQFF.

The DNA of the CDR3 is TGCGCCAGCAGCCCCCAGGGTATCGTGATCCAAGAGACCCAGTACTTC. The encoded protein is CASSPQGIVIQETQYF. The rearrangement links TRBV4-1 to TRBJ2-5; TRBD1 is a possible D gene (5 bases). Between the trimmed V and J ends, which lost 4 bases and 1 base, there was a span of 16 bases. Germline V gene sequence: CDR1 MGHRA, CDR2 YSYEKL. The CDR3 has 16 residues.

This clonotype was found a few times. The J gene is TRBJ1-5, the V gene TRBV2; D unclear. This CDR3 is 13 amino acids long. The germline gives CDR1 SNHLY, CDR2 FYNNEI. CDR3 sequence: CAAGRNSNQPQHF. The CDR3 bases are TGTGCTGCGGGGAGGAATAGCAATCAGCCCCAGCATTTT.

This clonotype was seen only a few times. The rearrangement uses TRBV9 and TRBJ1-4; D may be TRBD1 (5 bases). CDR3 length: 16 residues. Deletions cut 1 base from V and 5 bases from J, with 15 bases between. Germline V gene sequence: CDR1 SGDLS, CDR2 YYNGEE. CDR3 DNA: TGTGCCAGCAGCGTATATAGGGGAGCTGGGAATGAAAAACTGTTTTTT. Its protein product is CASSVYRGAGNEKLFF.